Listed below are T cell receptor beta chains from one sample, sequenced in a study of blood T cell repertoires in COVID-19. The protocol was immunoSEQ multiplex PCR, while the TCRdb copy is restricted to in-frame clones and leaves out a portion. The top ten clones hold 1% to 1.5% of a sample with about 46,000 clones, approximately 86% of them seen once. Sample: peripheral blood. These receptors all come from a man aged 55 to 69 with acute or convalescent COVID-19. Each CDR3 is given with its conserved first and last residue.

TRBV10-3	TRBJ2-7	CAIRGTGPSSYEQYF
TRBV15	TRBJ2-3	CATSTPIGGQGGADTQYF
TRBV6-6	TRBJ1-3	CASSQQGAGGNTIYF
TRBV5-6	TRBJ2-2	CASSLFAGNTGELFF
TRBV29-1	TRBJ1-1	CSVGQGVAEAFF
TRBV7-9	TRBJ1-1	CASSRDRVHTEAFF
TRBV2	TRBJ1-3	CASSEGLFSGNTIYF
TRBV7-9	TRBJ2-3	CASSPQGAGDTQYF
TRBV6-5	TRBJ1-1	CASSAGQVNTEAFF
TRBV4-1	TRBJ1-4	CASSQVAATNEKLFF
TRBV7-7	TRBJ1-2	CASSLTGYTF
TRBV29-1	TRBJ2-1	CSVARLPGYNEQFF
TRBV7-2	TRBJ2-5	CASSLGYGKETQYF
TRBV10-2	TRBJ1-1	CASRGQLNTEAFF
TRBV29-1	TRBJ2-3	CSYWPRGRATDTQYF
TRBV6-1	TRBJ1-6	CASSEAERSYNSPLHF
TRBV5-1	TRBJ2-7	CASSPLGQGAINEQYF
TRBV9	TRBJ2-7	CASSVGILAGVGQQYF
TRBV14	TRBJ1-5	CASSQGARSSQHF
TRBV4-3	TRBJ1-5	CASSQGSTGDQPQHF
TRBV4-1	TRBJ2-2	CASSQLIGGARRSNTGELFF
TRBV5-1	TRBJ2-3	CASSPLTSGGVTDTQYF
TRBV7-2	TRBJ2-1	CASSPGTGMVSNEQFF
TRBV7-3	TRBJ2-2	CASKQGLTGELFF
TRBV7-9	TRBJ1-2	CATQTGTSGYGYTF
TRBV9	TRBJ1-3	CASELGSSGNTIYF
TRBV2	TRBJ2-2	CASRNRQATGELFF